Below, 24 T cell receptor beta chains from the same sample are listed, as sequenced in a study of T cells in Graves' hyperthyroidism and ophthalmopathy. Amplification yielded TCR beta CDR3 regions, with RNA transcripts as the source. The study used the HTBI primer set for a first-round RT-PCR of the TCR CDR3. One entry per CDR3 protein results from TCRdb running MiXCR on the multiplex PCR reads. Here the sample spans 500,000 to 750,000 distinct CDR3 sequences, around 42% being singletons. The sample taken for sequencing was peripheral blood or thyroid tissue (not recorded which). The receptors shown here come from a woman under 30 with Graves' hyperthyroidism.

The table lists this clonotype with many counts. Possible read error: a much larger clone is one base away. The chain joins TRBV24-1 to TRBJ2-2; D might be TRBD1 (5 bases). The CDR3 has 12 amino acids. CDR1 is KGHDR and CDR2 is SFDVKD in the germline V gene. The CDR3 here is CAARIGAGELFF. Written as DNA, the CDR3 is TGTGCCGCCAGGATAGGGGCCGGGGAGCTGTTTTTT.

This clonotype was counted at least ten times. The chain links TRBV11-1 to TRBJ2-5; TRBD1 matches 10 bases. The germline V gene encodes CDR1 SGHAT and CDR2 FQDESV (reference sequence). The CDR3 loop spans 14 amino acids. With V trimmed by 6 bases and J by 3 bases, 4 bases remained unmatched. The CDR3 coding sequence is TGTGCCAGCAGTTCGGGACAGGGGAAAGAGACCCAGTACTTC. The encoded protein is CASSSGQGKETQYF.

This clonotype came up many times. This chain links TRBV7-8 with TRBJ1-6; D unresolved. Trimming cost V 2 bases and J 0 bases, with 8 bases left between them. Germline V gives CDR1 SGHVS, CDR2 FQNEAQ. CDR3 length: 16 residues. The DNA of the CDR3 is TGTGCCAGCAGCTTAATCAGGAGCTCCTATAATTCACCCCTCCACTTT. Encoded protein: CASSLIRSSYNSPLHF.

This rearrangement joins TRBV2 to TRBJ2-5, with unresolved D. Germline V gives CDR1 SNHLY, CDR2 FYNNEI. Trimming left V 7 bases short and J 6 bases short, with 15 bases between. The CDR3 is 13 amino acids. CDR3 sequence: CASTHGDVKTQYF. The DNA for the CDR3 is TGTGCCAGCACCCACGGAGATGTAAAGACCCAGTACTTC.

This clonotype was observed a single time. The chain combines TRBV15 with TRBJ2-6, with 7 bases identical to TRBD2. The trim removed 3 bases at V and 0 bases at J, leaving 8 bases unmatched. Germline CDR1 reads LNHNV; CDR2 reads YYDKDF (reference sequence). The CDR3 runs 18 residues. CDR3 nucleotide sequence: TGTGCCACCAGCAGTGCCCGGGGGGATTACTCTGGGGCCAACGTCCTGACTTTC. Protein product: CATSSARGDYSGANVLTF.

The chain recombines TRBV24-1 with TRBJ2-7; 14 bases agree with TRBD2. CDR1 KGHDR and CDR2 SFDVKD come from the germline V gene. With 2 bases clipped from V and 4 bases from J, the junction kept 6 bases outside the gene matches. The CDR3 consists of 17 residues. The CDR3 protein is CATSDSQGTSGSYEQYF. CDR3 DNA: TGTGCCACCAGTGATTCCCAGGGGACTAGCGGGAGTTACGAGCAGTACTTC.

This clonotype was counted a few times. This chain connects TRBV2 to TRBJ2-3; TRBD2 agrees at 7 bases. This CDR3 contains 13 residues. Trimming took 8 bases from V and 4 from J; bases not matched to a gene: 6. The germline gives CDR1 SNHLY, CDR2 FYNNEI. Written as DNA, the CDR3 is TGTGCCAGCGGACGACTAGCTTCAGATACGCAGTATTTT. This codes for CASGRLASDTQYF.

V usage is TRBV7-9 and J usage is TRBJ1-3; 9 nucleotides align to TRBD1. The germline V gene has CDR1 SEHNR and CDR2 FQNEAQ (reference sequence). The CDR3 has 16 amino acids. The V gene end was trimmed by 3 bases and the J gene end by 8 bases; junction bases not matched to a gene: 11. The CDR3 region has the DNA TGTGCCAGCAGCTTCCGGGACAGGGCCTATGGCTACACCATATATTTT. Translating gives CASSFRDRAYGYTIYF.

This chain links TRBV2 with TRBJ1-5; 8 bases are shared with TRBD1. V shed 8 bases and J 14 bases; nucleotides not matched to a gene: 11. CDR3 length: 12 residues. CDR1 and CDR2 from the germline V gene are SNHLY and FYNNEI. CDR3 sequence (DNA): TGTGCCAGCGAAGGACAGGGAGCCTACGAGCATTTT. Amino acids: CASEGQGAYEHF.

Concerning this clonotype: A read error is likely, as this CDR3 ends without the conserved phenylalanine or tryptophan. V and J are TRBV18 and TRBJ1-1; weak D call: TRBD1 (5 bases). Trimming left V 2 bases short and J 3 bases short, with 13 bases between. The CDR3 totals 15 residues. From germline, CDR1 is KGHSH and CDR2 LQKENI. CDR3 bases: TGTGCCAGCTCACCAAGGGGTTATGCCGACACTGAAGCTTTCCTT. Protein sequence: CASSPRGYADTEAFL.

This clonotype was detected only a few times. This chain links TRBV15 with TRBJ2-7, with TRBD1 identical over 9 bases. The CDR3 has 13 residues. V trimming: 7 bases; J trimming: 7 bases; junction bases outside the gene matches: 8. Germline loops: CDR1 LNHNV, CDR2 YYDKDF (reference sequence). The CDR3 spells CATKGQGWSEQYF. CDR3 DNA: TGTGCCACCAAGGGACAGGGATGGTCTGAGCAGTACTTC.

This clonotype was picked up a small number of times. This rearrangement joins TRBV7-3 to TRBJ2-7; 8 nucleotides match TRBD1. CDR1 is SGHTA and CDR2 is FQGTGA in the germline V gene. This CDR3 has 14 amino acids. V gave up 7 bases and J gave up 8 bases; unmatched junction bases: 13. This CDR3 is CASTRDRKTNQQYF. CDR3 coding DNA: TGTGCCAGCACCCGGGACAGGAAGACTAACCAGCAGTACTTC.

This clonotype was counted ten times or more. J is TRBJ1-6 and V is TRBV5-1, with D unresolved. V was cut by 2 bases and J by 0 bases, with 9 bases left in between. CDR1 is SGHRS, CDR2 YFSETQ, per germline. The CDR3 runs to 16 residues. The CDR3: CASSFGGNSYNSPLHF. The CDR3 DNA sequence: TGCGCCAGCAGCTTCGGCGGGAACTCCTATAATTCACCCCTCCACTTT.

The chain recombines TRBV20-1 with TRBJ1-2; no definite D call. CDR1 and CDR2 from the germline V gene are DFQATT and SNEGSKA (reference sequence). Trimming cost V 1 base and J 1 base, with 16 bases left between them. The CDR3 covers 16 residues. CDR3 region: CSARGEAGDHNYGYTF. CDR3 DNA sequence: TGCAGTGCTAGAGGAGAGGCGGGAGACCATAACTATGGCTACACCTTC.

In this sample, this clonotype turned up many times. The V gene is TRBV28, the J gene TRBJ1-1, with unresolved D. Trimming took 7 bases from V and 11 from J, leaving 17 bases between them. The CDR3 spans 12 residues. CDR1 and CDR2 from the germline V gene are MDHEN and SYDVKM. In DNA, the CDR3 is TGTGCCAGCACCGAGGGTTACTTTGACGCTTTCTTT. As protein: CASTEGYFDAFF.

This clonotype was detected ten times or more. The chain uses TRBV5-1 and TRBJ1-2, with TRBD1 as a possible D gene (5 bases). Trimming pared 1 base from V and 3 bases from J, leaving 7 bases between. The CDR3 extends over 13 amino acids. Germline V CDR1 and CDR2: SGHRS, YFSETQ. CDR3 nucleotide sequence: TGCGCCAGCAGCTTGCTGACAGACTATGGCTACACCTTC. Translating it yields CASSLLTDYGYTF.

The chain joins TRBV20-1 to TRBJ2-1; a possible D gene is TRBD2 (6 bases). Trimming removed 4 bases from V and 0 bases from J, with 16 bases in between. The CDR3 loop spans 16 amino acids. Germline CDR1 reads DFQATT; CDR2 reads SNEGSKA (reference sequence). The chain's CDR3 is CSATPSEVISYNEQFF. CDR3 DNA sequence: TGCAGTGCTACTCCTAGCGAGGTTATCTCCTACAATGAGCAGTTCTTC.

This clonotype was recorded many times. The rearrangement uses TRBV6-6 and TRBJ1-1; D might be TRBD1 (5 bases). CDR1 and CDR2 from the germline V gene are MNHNY and SVGAGI (reference sequence). CDR3 length: 16 amino acids. Trimming removed 3 bases from V and 0 bases from J, with 14 bases in between. The CDR3 region is CASSYLGGTMNTEAFF. The CDR3 DNA follows: TGTGCCAGCAGTTATTTGGGGGGGACCATGAACACTGAAGCTTTCTTT.

The sample holds one count of this clonotype. The chain joins TRBV15 to TRBJ2-1, with TRBD2 matching 7 bases. This CDR3 contains 15 residues. V gave up 1 base and J gave up 6 bases; unmatched junction bases: 6. Looked up from germline, CDR1 is LNHNV and CDR2 is YYDKDF (reference sequence). In DNA form, the CDR3 reads TGTGCCACCAGCAGAGGGCGGGAGATCAGCAATGAGCAGTTCTTC. Protein: CATSRGREISNEQFF.

This clonotype appeared many times. V usage is TRBV7-3 and J usage is TRBJ2-5, with TRBD2 matching 13 bases. V shed 5 bases, J shed 1 base, and the junction held 10 bases outside the gene matches. The CDR3 is 18 residues long. Germline CDR1 reads SGHTA; CDR2 reads FQGTGA. The CDR3 region is CASSLQGLAGVGQETQYF. In DNA form, the CDR3 reads TGTGCCAGCAGCCTTCAAGGACTAGCGGGAGTTGGCCAAGAGACCCAGTACTTC.

The chain recombines TRBV29-1 with TRBJ1-6, with no clear D. This CDR3 comprises 13 residues. Trimming removed 6 bases at V and 6 bases at J, with 12 bases between. Germline assignment: CDR1 SQVTM and CDR2 ANQGSEA. CDR3 coding DNA: TGCAGCGTAAAGAACATTAGTAATTCACCCCTCCACTTT. This codes for CSVKNISNSPLHF.

This clonotype was seen once. The chain has TRBV6-4 and TRBJ2-7; D is perhaps TRBD2 (6 bases). V was cut by 3 bases and J by 7 bases, with 13 bases left in between. Germline CDR1 reads MRHNA; CDR2 reads SNTAGT. The CDR3 covers 13 residues. In nucleotides, the CDR3 is TGTGCCAGCAGTGAGCGGGACTTAGGTGAGCAGTACTTC. It translates to CASSERDLGEQYF.

The chain is built from TRBV12-3 or TRBV12-4 and TRBJ1-1; D gene unclear. V lost 6 bases and J lost 3, with 8 bases in between. CDR3 length: 12 amino acids. DNA for the CDR3: TGTGCCAGCAGCACGCCGGACACTGAAGCTTTCTTT. Amino acids: CASSTPDTEAFF.

This clonotype has ten or more counts. The chain recombines TRBV20-1 with TRBJ1-3; a possible D gene is TRBD1 (6 bases). The germline V gene has CDR1 DFQATT and CDR2 SNEGSKA (reference sequence). This CDR3 spans 13 amino acids. V lost 6 bases, J lost 5 bases, and 14 bases lay in between. The CDR3 coding sequence is TGCAGTGCCGCGGGGGCCGAGCGAAACACCATATATTTT. Its translation is CSAAGAERNTIYF.